These T cell receptor beta chains were read from a single sample in a study of blood T cell repertoires in COVID-19. Libraries were prepared by immunoSEQ multiplex PCR; TCRdb keeps only in-frame clonotypes and omits some of them. The table has about 210,000 clones, 92% seen once. Sequenced: peripheral blood. The receptors stem from a young man with acute or convalescent COVID-19. The CDR3 runs from the conserved cysteine through the conserved F or W.

>TRBV27|TRBJ1-3
CASSKDSSLPGNTIYF
>TRBV28|TRBJ1-5
CASSPPGGMLQPQHF
>TRBV21-1|TRBJ1-5
CASSKAPGQKYSNQPQHF
>TRBV19|TRBJ2-5
CASSIRLGETQYF
>TRBV9|TRBJ2-1
CASSGLTGPGVF
>TRBV18|TRBJ2-5
CASSPGARGETQYF
>TRBV12-5|TRBJ1-4
CASGLVVGGRHGEKLFF
>TRBV29-1|TRBJ2-1
CSVPGQGAGEQFF
>TRBV3-1/TRBV3-2|TRBJ1-1
CASSQDRGSTEAFF
>TRBV18|TRBJ2-2
CASSLLGLAGSTGELFF
>TRBV9|TRBJ1-4
CASSVDPGNRGNEKLFF
>TRBV6-5|TRBJ2-5
CASTTGFAETQYF
>TRBV28|TRBJ1-1
CASRVGFQNTEAFF
>TRBV5-4|TRBJ2-1
CASSASGEIDEQFF
>TRBV29-1|TRBJ1-2
CSVRQGAFNYGYTF
>TRBV28|TRBJ2-7
CASSLGKNRDPEQYF
>TRBV7-2|TRBJ2-7
CASSFGLGSYEQYF
>TRBV11-2|TRBJ2-1
CASIQGVTWWDEQFF
>TRBV2|TRBJ1-1
CASSAGTGARNTEAFF
>TRBV19|TRBJ1-4
CASKPYDRGTEKLFF
>TRBV2|TRBJ2-3
CASSLRDPSTDTQYF
>TRBV27|TRBJ1-4
CASRGLREGGEKLFF
>TRBV30|TRBJ2-7
CAWSDRDSGSYEQYF
>TRBV4-1|TRBJ2-7
CASSPGGDGAYEQYF
>TRBV11-2|TRBJ2-5
CASSPASPRGETQYF
>TRBV4-2|TRBJ2-7
CASSQERHYEQYF
>TRBV28|TRBJ1-2
CASSFDRDYGYTF
>TRBV5-6|TRBJ1-6
CASSPSGTSRLHF
>TRBV7-3|TRBJ2-3
CASSLGGLDTQYF
>TRBV11-2|TRBJ2-7
CASSQGGRTGYEQYF
>TRBV9|TRBJ2-7
CASSPREGREQYF
>TRBV2|TRBJ1-6
CASTLLQGSPLHF
>TRBV9|TRBJ2-5
CASSSDGTDASGTQYF
>TRBV4-1|TRBJ2-1
CASSQPGQGDREQFF
>TRBV9|TRBJ2-5
CASSVGQEKETQYF
>TRBV28|TRBJ2-7
CASSPQRGRSYEQYF
>TRBV5-4|TRBJ1-5
CASSRGGEGPQHF
>TRBV4-1|TRBJ2-5
CASSQGSGRASETQYF